This paragraph reports one TCR beta chain. Its antigen is as yet unknown. This sample was taken from a study of T cells in tumors after PD-1 blockade. For the study at large: Patients received pembrolizumab 200 mg every 3 weeks or cemiplimab 350 mg every 2 weeks. Findings of the study overall: Peripheral recruitment is suggested, as some novel exhausted tumor clones were in pre-treatment blood. Most post-therapy expanded exhausted CD8+ clones were new, undetected before treatment.

The data were produced by immunoSEQ multiplex PCR, yet TCRdb's version contains in-frame clones alone and is incomplete. The sample yields under 9,000 clones, roughly three fifths seen once. J gave up 0 bases and V 0 bases, and 2 bases lay outside the gene matches. This CDR3 spans 16 amino acids. Germline loops: CDR1 SGHRS, CDR2 YFSETQ. Sample: tumor tissue, taken after anti-PD-1 treatment. The receptor was isolated from a human donor with basal cell carcinoma. This chain connects TRBV5-1 to TRBJ2-2; 7 nucleotides align to TRBD1. CDR3 in DNA: TGCGCCAGCAGCTTGGAAGGGGGCTCGAACACCGGGGAGCTGTTTTTT. Protein: CASSLEGGSNTGELFF. The whole variable domain, remainder taken from reference TRBV5-1 and TRBJ2-2, is KAGVTQTPRYLIKTRGQQVTLSCSPISGHRSVSWYQQTPGQGLQFLFEYFSETQRNKGNFPGRFSGRQFSNSRSEMNVSTLELGDSALYLCASSLEGGSNTGELFFGEGSRLTVL.